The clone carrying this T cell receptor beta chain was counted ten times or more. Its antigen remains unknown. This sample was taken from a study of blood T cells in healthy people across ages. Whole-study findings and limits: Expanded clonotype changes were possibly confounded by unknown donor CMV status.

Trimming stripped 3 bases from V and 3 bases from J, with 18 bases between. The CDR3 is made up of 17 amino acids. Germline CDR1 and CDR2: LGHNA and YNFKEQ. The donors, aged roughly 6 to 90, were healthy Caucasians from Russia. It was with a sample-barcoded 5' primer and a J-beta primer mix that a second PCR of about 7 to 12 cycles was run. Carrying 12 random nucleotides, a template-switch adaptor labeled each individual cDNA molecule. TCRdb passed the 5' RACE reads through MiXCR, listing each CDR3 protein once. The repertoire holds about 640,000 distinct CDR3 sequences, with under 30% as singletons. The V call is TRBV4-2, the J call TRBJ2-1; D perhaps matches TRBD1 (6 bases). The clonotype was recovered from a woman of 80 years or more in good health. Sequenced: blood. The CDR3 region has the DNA TGTGCCAGCAGCCAGAGAGAATTCCGGGACAACTACAATGAGCAGTTCTTC. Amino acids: CASSQREFRDNYNEQFF.